This T cell receptor beta chain was captured by sequencing in a study of control samples from healthy donors and cancer patients. Germline lookup yields CDR1 ENHRY and CDR2 SYGVKD. This CDR3 is 14 amino acids long. V lost 6 bases to trimming and J lost 1 base, with 11 bases between them. The repertoire was sequenced with immunoSEQ multiplex PCR; TCRdb's copy has only in-frame clones and lacks some. The sample lists about 130,000 clones, roughly 87% occurring once. This chain links TRBV10-3 with TRBJ2-3, with D perhaps matching TRBD1 (6 bases). Sample: blood. The sequence was obtained from a man aged 18 to 30 in good health. CDR3 nucleotides: TGTGCCATCAGCCCGGGACAAGGCACAGATACGCAGTATTTT. Translation: CAISPGQGTDTQYF.